This entry lists 25 T cell receptor beta chains sequenced from one sample in a study of early T cells in non-severe SARS-CoV-2 infection. One entry per CDR3 protein, called by TCRdb with MiXCR from the 5' RACE reads. The sample lists around 81,000 distinct CDR3 sequences, 11% to 15% occurring once. Specimen: whole blood. These receptors originate from an adult who was a healthcare worker with PCR-confirmed SARS-CoV-2 infection or an uninfected control (not recorded which).

This clonotype was recorded many times. This rearrangement joins TRBV6-2 or TRBV6-3 to TRBJ1-5, with unresolved D. This CDR3 region has 11 residues. V lost 4 bases to trimming and J lost 7 bases, with 5 bases between them. The V gene's germline CDR1 is MNHEY and CDR2 SVGEGT. In DNA form, the CDR3 reads TGTGCCAGCAGTTCCGGGCAGCCCCAGCATTTT. It specifies CASSSGQPQHF.

This clonotype has only a few counts. This chain uses TRBV11-1 with TRBJ2-3, with a weak D call TRBD1 (5 bases). There are 12 residues in the CDR3. Germline CDR1 SGHAT, CDR2 FQDESV (reference sequence). Trimming pared 5 bases from V and 8 bases from J, leaving 11 bases between. The CDR3 region is CASSPDSATQYF. For the CDR3, the DNA is TGTGCCAGCAGCCCAGACAGCGCTACGCAGTATTTT.

This clonotype was found a few times. The J gene is TRBJ2-4, the V gene TRBV6-6; the D is unclear. V lost 2 bases and J lost 0, with 14 bases in between. Germline CDR1 reads MNHNY; CDR2 reads SVGAGI (reference sequence). The CDR3 runs 17 residues. As DNA, the CDR3 is TGTGCCAGCAGTTACCCGCCTGCAGAGATAGCCAAAAACATTCAGTACTTC. Translated: CASSYPPAEIAKNIQYF.

This clonotype was counted many times. The chain joins TRBV2 to TRBJ2-1; 11 bases map to TRBD2. The V gene end was trimmed by 6 bases and the J gene end by 9 bases; junction bases not matched to a gene: 10. Germline CDR1 SNHLY, CDR2 FYNNEI. The length of the CDR3 is 15 residues. CDR3: CASRGSGGASGEQFF. The CDR3 DNA is TGTGCCAGCAGGGGTAGCGGGGGGGCCTCTGGTGAGCAGTTCTTC.

This rearrangement joins TRBV6-2 or TRBV6-3 to TRBJ2-5, with TRBD1 matching over 10 bases. The CDR3 loop spans 17 amino acids. V was clipped by 0 bases and J by 4 bases; unmatched bases: 8. CDR1 is MNHEY and CDR2 is SVGEGT in the germline V gene. The chain's CDR3 is CASSYSGTGASRETQYF. DNA of the CDR3: TGTGCCAGCAGTTACTCTGGGACAGGGGCCTCCAGAGAGACCCAGTACTTC.

The CDR3: CATSRGESSYEQYF. The CDR3 DNA reads TGTGCCACCAGCAGAGGAGAGAGCTCCTACGAGCAGTACTTC. This chain links TRBV15 with TRBJ2-7, with D unclear. Germline assignment: CDR1 LNHNV and CDR2 YYDKDF (reference sequence). V dropped 1 base and J dropped 0 bases, with 7 bases sitting between them. This CDR3 has 14 amino acids.

This clonotype was counted between two and nine times. The chain employs TRBV29-1 and TRBJ2-2; D uncertain. This CDR3 has 11 amino acids. V lost 8 bases and J 3 bases, leaving 7 bases between the germline ends. Germline CDR1 SQVTM, CDR2 ANQGSEA. The chain's CDR3 is CSSTHTGELFF. The CDR3 DNA sequence: TGCAGCTCCACCCACACCGGGGAGCTGTTTTTT.

In this sample, this clonotype turned up a few times. This chain connects TRBV7-3 to TRBJ2-3; D call uncertain. CDR1 and CDR2 (germline): SGHTA, FQGTGA. Between the trimmed V and J ends, which lost 5 bases and 5 bases, there was a span of 8 bases. This CDR3 is built from 12 residues. The CDR3, as DNA: TGTGCCAGCAGCCCAAACTTAGATACGCAGTATTTT. Its translation: CASSPNLDTQYF.

The sample holds many counts of this clonotype. This chain joins TRBV10-3 and TRBJ2-1, with no clear D. The CDR3 sequence is 13 residues long. V lost 0 bases and J 14 bases, leaving 14 bases between the germline ends. Germline V gene data show CDR1 as ENHRY and CDR2 as SYGVKD. The CDR3 sequence is CAISESNLGPKFF. CDR3 DNA sequence: TGTGCCATCAGTGAGTCTAACCTAGGGCCCAAGTTCTTC.

The V gene is TRBV29-1, the J gene TRBJ1-2; possibly TRBD1 for D (5 bases). This CDR3 is 12 amino acids long. Germline V gene sequence: CDR1 SQVTM, CDR2 ANQGSEA. With 4 bases removed from V and 6 bases from J, the gap between germline ends came to 12 bases. CDR3 amino acids: CSVVGGNHGYTF. DNA for the CDR3: TGCAGCGTTGTCGGGGGAAATCATGGCTACACCTTC.

A few counts support this clonotype. The rearrangement uses TRBV6-5 and TRBJ2-7; TRBD1 aligns across 8 bases. This CDR3 is 15 amino acids long. Trimming took 5 bases from V and 3 from J; bases not matched to a gene: 9. CDR1 is MNHEY and CDR2 is SVGAGI in the germline V gene. In DNA, the CDR3 is TGTGCCAGCAGTCCCACGGACAGGGCAGGCTACGAGCAGTACTTC. Translated: CASSPTDRAGYEQYF.

The chain couples TRBV5-4 to TRBJ2-4; D possibly uses TRBD1 or TRBD2 (7 bases each). V was cut by 4 bases and J by 0 bases, with 14 bases left in between. The CDR3 covers 16 residues. Looked up from germline, CDR1 is SGHNT and CDR2 is YYREEE (reference sequence). The CDR3 region is CASSSGTVLAKNIQYF. The CDR3 DNA reads TGTGCCAGCAGCAGCGGGACAGTCCTAGCCAAAAACATTCAGTACTTC.

This clonotype was recorded a few times. This chain connects TRBV7-9 to TRBJ1-1, with D possibly matching TRBD1 (5 bases). The CDR3 totals 15 residues. V dropped 8 bases and J dropped 1 base, with 17 bases sitting between them. Per the germline V gene, CDR1 is SEHNR and CDR2 is FQNEAQ (reference sequence). The CDR3 region has the DNA TGTGCCAGCCTTGGGGCAGGCGACCAGAACACTGAAGCTTTCTTT. Translating it yields CASLGAGDQNTEAFF.

This clonotype showed up just a few times. V is TRBV9 and J is TRBJ2-5, with TRBD1 identical over 8 bases. The CDR3 has 15 amino acids. CDR1 and CDR2 from the germline V gene are SGDLS and YYNGEE. V trimming: 0 bases; J trimming: 1 base; junction bases outside the gene matches: 2. CDR3 in DNA: TGTGCCAGCAGCGTAGGACAGGGGATCCAAGAGACCCAGTACTTC. Translating gives CASSVGQGIQETQYF.

This clonotype was found many times. The chain joins TRBV11-2 to TRBJ1-2, with D tentatively TRBD1 (5 bases). V was clipped by 3 bases and J by 8 bases, with 16 bases between them. The CDR3 consists of 14 residues. Germline V gene data show CDR1 as SGHAT and CDR2 as FQNNGV. CDR3 protein: CASSLEGIGSGYTF. The CDR3 bases are TGTGCCAGCAGCTTGGAGGGGATCGGGAGCGGCTACACCTTC.

This chain uses TRBV6-1 with TRBJ2-3; D unresolved. Per germline, CDR1 MNHNS and CDR2 SASEGT. The CDR3 extends over 12 amino acids. The germline V and J ends were trimmed by 2 bases and 6 bases, with 6 bases remaining between them. The CDR3 DNA reads as TGTGCCAGCAGTGAAAGGTGGGATACGCAGTATTTT. This encodes CASSERWDTQYF.

The genes are TRBV5-1 and TRBJ1-6, with D uncertain. The CDR3 contains 17 residues. V was cut by 0 bases and J by 0 bases, with 10 bases left in between. CDR1 is SGHRS and CDR2 is YFSETQ in the germline V gene. The CDR3 DNA reads as TGCGCCAGCAGCTTGGGCCACCAGAGCTCCTATAATTCACCCCTCCACTTT. It encodes CASSLGHQSSYNSPLHF.

In its sample, this clonotype was seen a few times. The rearrangement joins TRBV20-1 to TRBJ1-1, with 10 nucleotides matching TRBD1. Germline V gene sequence: CDR1 DFQATT, CDR2 SNEGSKA (reference sequence). The CDR3 is made up of 13 amino acids. With V trimmed by 5 bases and J by 5 bases, 5 bases remained unmatched. In nucleotides, the CDR3 is TGCAGTGCTTCCGGGACAGGGGTAACTGAAGCTTTCTTT. The encoded protein is CSASGTGVTEAFF.

The chain couples TRBV29-1 to TRBJ2-7, with a tentative D call TRBD1 (5 bases). Germline V gene sequence: CDR1 SQVTM, CDR2 ANQGSEA. Trimming left V 3 bases short and J 6 bases short, with 9 bases between. The CDR3 runs 11 residues. This CDR3 is CSVDRAGEQYF. In DNA, the CDR3 is TGCAGCGTTGACAGGGCCGGCGAGCAGTACTTC.

This clonotype was detected ten times or more. The V gene is TRBV11-2, the J gene TRBJ1-1; no clear D. The germline V and J ends were trimmed by 0 bases and 2 bases, with 4 bases remaining between them. The CDR3 totals 13 residues. Germline V gives CDR1 SGHAT, CDR2 FQNNGV. CDR3 residues: CASSLDLNTEAFF. The CDR3 nucleotides are TGTGCCAGCAGCTTAGACCTTAACACTGAAGCTTTCTTT.

This clonotype has just a few counts. The CDR3 sequence is CASSPQGAGAGGNEQFF. The CDR3 nucleotides are TGTGCCAGCAGCCCCCAGGGGGCGGGGGCTGGGGGGAATGAGCAGTTCTTC. The chain links TRBV9 to TRBJ2-1; D is perhaps TRBD1 (8 bases). Germline loops: CDR1 SGDLS, CDR2 YYNGEE. The CDR3 is 17 amino acids. Trimming left V 4 bases short and J 7 bases short, with 24 bases between.

V usage is TRBV20-1 and J usage is TRBJ1-5, with D perhaps TRBD1 (6 bases). Germline loops: CDR1 DFQATT, CDR2 SNEGSKA (reference sequence). Trimming pared 4 bases from V and 0 bases from J, leaving 13 bases between. This CDR3 spans 15 amino acids. This chain's CDR3 is CSAMLLTGSNQPQHF. For the CDR3, the DNA is TGCAGTGCTATGCTACTGACAGGTAGCAATCAGCCCCAGCATTTT.

The sample holds a few counts of this clonotype. This chain links TRBV29-1 with TRBJ2-3; TRBD2 might be the D (6 bases). The CDR3 contains 14 residues. Trimming cost V 5 bases and J 11 bases, with 23 bases left between them. Germline values: CDR1 SQVTM, CDR2 ANQGSEA. The CDR3 DNA follows: TGCAGCGTTCTAGCGAGGGGAGTACGCTCTTGGCAGTATTTT. Its translation is CSVLARGVRSWQYF.

This sequence joins TRBV28 and TRBJ2-7; maybe TRBD1 (5 bases). The V gene lost 3 bases and the J gene lost 4 bases, with 13 bases spanning the gap. The CDR3 extends over 14 amino acids. CDR1 MDHEN and CDR2 SYDVKM come from the germline V gene. CDR3 DNA sequence: TGTGCCAGCAGTTTGCCAGGGCTTCCTTACGAGCAGTACTTC. Translating it yields CASSLPGLPYEQYF.

This clonotype has only a few counts. The rearrangement uses TRBV11-2 and TRBJ2-3, with TRBD2 matching 12 bases. CDR3 size: 17 residues. Germline trimming cut 5 bases from V and 5 bases from J; bases unmatched to any gene: 11. Germline CDR1 SGHAT, CDR2 FQNNGV. CDR3 protein: CASSPQLPSGGVDTQYF. The CDR3 region has the DNA TGTGCCAGCAGCCCCCAACTCCCTAGCGGGGGGGTAGATACGCAGTATTTT. The variable domain in full, with the rest retrieved from reference TRBV11-2 and TRBJ2-3, is EAGVAQSPRYKIIEKRQSVAFWCNPISGHATLYWYQQILGQGPKLLIQFQNNGVVDDSQLPKDRFSAERLKGVDSTLKIQPAKLEDSAVYLCASSPQLPSGGVDTQYFGPGTRLTVL.